Below, 9 T cell receptor beta chains from the same sample are listed, as sequenced in a study of blood T cells in healthy people across ages. Primed by a sample-barcoded 5' primer and a J-beta primer mix, a second PCR proceeded for about 7 to 12 cycles. Via MiXCR, TCRdb re-called the 5' RACE reads, giving one row per CDR3 protein. In the table there are fewer than 900,000 distinct CDR3 sequences, 45% to 50% of which are singletons. The source material was blood. The receptors stem from a woman aged 55-70 years in good health.

Points on this clonotype: Sequence at one end of the junction differs from germline and may be a read error. The chain uses TRBV6-6 and TRBJ2-7; 8 positions agree with TRBD1. The CDR3 has 14 amino acids. Germline loops: CDR1 MNHNY, CDR2 SVGAGI (reference sequence). The CDR3 DNA sequence: TGTGCCGGCAGTTACCCGGACAGGGCCTACGAGCAGTACTTC. This encodes CAGSYPDRAYEQYF.

The chain is built from TRBV2 and TRBJ2-3; 9 bases match TRBD1. The V and J ends lost 6 bases and 6 bases, in that order; junction bases with no gene match: 7. The germline CDR1 and CDR2 sequences are SNHLY and FYNNEI. CDR3 size: 14 residues. DNA for the CDR3: TGTGCCAGCAGGGGAACAGGGGGCGGCGATACGCAGTATTTT. Amino acids: CASRGTGGGDTQYF.

This clonotype appeared many times. V gene TRBV27 combines with J gene TRBJ2-5; D not resolved. V lost 5 bases and J lost 1, with 5 bases in between. This CDR3 has 12 amino acids. Germline values: CDR1 MNHEY, CDR2 SMNVEV (reference sequence). CDR3 DNA: TGTGCCAGCAGTCACCTCCAAGAGACCCAGTACTTC. Protein product: CASSHLQETQYF.

This clonotype was recorded at least ten times. This chain joins TRBV29-1 and TRBJ2-1; 9 nucleotides agree with TRBD1. The V gene end was trimmed by 5 bases and the J gene end by 6 bases; junction bases not matched to a gene: 8. Germline CDR1 and CDR2: SQVTM and ANQGSEA. The CDR3 loop spans 14 amino acids. The CDR3 DNA is TGCAGCGTTCGTCCCGGGACAGGGTCCAATGAGCAGTTCTTC. As protein: CSVRPGTGSNEQFF.

The V gene is TRBV3-1, the J gene TRBJ2-7, with a possible D match to TRBD1 (6 bases). The germline CDR1 and CDR2 sequences are LGHDT and YNNKEL (reference sequence). Trimming cost V 3 bases and J 2 bases, with 11 bases left between them. This CDR3 has 14 amino acids. The DNA of the CDR3 is TGTGCCAGCAGCCATGGACAGTCTACCTACGAGCAGTACTTC. It translates to CASSHGQSTYEQYF.

This clonotype was found a few times. V gene TRBV5-1 combines with J gene TRBJ2-1, with TRBD2 matching 14 bases. Looked up from germline, CDR1 is SGHRS and CDR2 is YFSETQ. This CDR3 comprises 15 residues. The ends lost 5 bases at V and 8 bases at J; junction bases unmatched: 6. The CDR3 nucleotides are TGCGCCAGCAGTTCCGGGACTAGCGGGAGTGATGAGCAGTTCTTC. Translated: CASSSGTSGSDEQFF.

The chain links TRBV7-9 to TRBJ1-2; TRBD1 aligns across 9 bases. With V trimmed by 2 bases and J by 3 bases, 7 bases remained unmatched. The CDR3 totals 16 residues. CDR1 SEHNR and CDR2 FQNEAQ come from the germline V gene (reference sequence). In DNA form, the CDR3 reads TGTGCCAGCAGCTTACGGGACAGGGACGCAGACTATGGCTACACCTTC. Translated, it gives CASSLRDRDADYGYTF.

V is TRBV7-2 and J is TRBJ1-2; 7 bases fit TRBD1. The CDR3 totals 14 residues. The germline V gene encodes CDR1 SGHTA and CDR2 FQGNSA. After removal of 3 bases from V and 7 bases from J, the junction contained 8 bases not matched to a gene. This CDR3 is CASSFDRAIGGYTF. CDR3 DNA sequence: TGTGCCAGCAGCTTTGACAGGGCTATAGGTGGCTACACCTTC.

The chain recombines TRBV6-6 with TRBJ2-1, with 9 bases identical to TRBD2. The junction had 10 bases not matched to a gene; V was cut back by 7 bases and J by 9 bases. Germline CDR1 is MNHNY and CDR2 is SVGAGI (reference sequence). This CDR3 has 14 amino acids. The CDR3 DNA sequence: TGTGCCAGCACCAAACCGGGACTAGCCCGTGAGCAGTTCTTC. It specifies CASTKPGLAREQFF.